Here is one T cell receptor (beta chain) with its context. Its antigen is as yet unknown. Most PBMC samples had about 520 ng input DNA in six replicates. The repertoire was sequenced with immunoSEQ multiplex PCR; TCRdb's copy has only in-frame clones and lacks some. Seen here are approximately 8,400 clones, 60% to 75% observed once, and the top ten hold 2.5% to 3%. Germline CDR1 and CDR2: SGHRS and YFSETQ. The V and J ends lost 4 bases and 9 bases, in that order; junction bases with no gene match: 14. CDR3 size: 15 residues. Time point denoted: after neoadjuvant nivolumab, at surgical resection. Stage II-IVA oral cavity squamous cell carcinoma was new and untreated by systemic or radiation therapy. This sample stems from a study of neoadjuvant anti-PD-1 for oral cavity cancer. Points from the study as a whole: Each response group had just a few patients in TCR analyses.

The input for sequencing was PBMCs, taken after nivolumab (anti-PD-1) treatment. The origin of this receptor is a person aged 35 to 85 with oral cavity squamous cell carcinoma. The chain employs TRBV5-1 and TRBJ2-7; TRBD1 matches at 9 bases. CDR3 sequence (DNA): TGCGCCAGCAGCGAAGGAGGGGGACAGGGTACGGTGCAGTACTTC. This translates into CASSEGGGQGTVQYF.